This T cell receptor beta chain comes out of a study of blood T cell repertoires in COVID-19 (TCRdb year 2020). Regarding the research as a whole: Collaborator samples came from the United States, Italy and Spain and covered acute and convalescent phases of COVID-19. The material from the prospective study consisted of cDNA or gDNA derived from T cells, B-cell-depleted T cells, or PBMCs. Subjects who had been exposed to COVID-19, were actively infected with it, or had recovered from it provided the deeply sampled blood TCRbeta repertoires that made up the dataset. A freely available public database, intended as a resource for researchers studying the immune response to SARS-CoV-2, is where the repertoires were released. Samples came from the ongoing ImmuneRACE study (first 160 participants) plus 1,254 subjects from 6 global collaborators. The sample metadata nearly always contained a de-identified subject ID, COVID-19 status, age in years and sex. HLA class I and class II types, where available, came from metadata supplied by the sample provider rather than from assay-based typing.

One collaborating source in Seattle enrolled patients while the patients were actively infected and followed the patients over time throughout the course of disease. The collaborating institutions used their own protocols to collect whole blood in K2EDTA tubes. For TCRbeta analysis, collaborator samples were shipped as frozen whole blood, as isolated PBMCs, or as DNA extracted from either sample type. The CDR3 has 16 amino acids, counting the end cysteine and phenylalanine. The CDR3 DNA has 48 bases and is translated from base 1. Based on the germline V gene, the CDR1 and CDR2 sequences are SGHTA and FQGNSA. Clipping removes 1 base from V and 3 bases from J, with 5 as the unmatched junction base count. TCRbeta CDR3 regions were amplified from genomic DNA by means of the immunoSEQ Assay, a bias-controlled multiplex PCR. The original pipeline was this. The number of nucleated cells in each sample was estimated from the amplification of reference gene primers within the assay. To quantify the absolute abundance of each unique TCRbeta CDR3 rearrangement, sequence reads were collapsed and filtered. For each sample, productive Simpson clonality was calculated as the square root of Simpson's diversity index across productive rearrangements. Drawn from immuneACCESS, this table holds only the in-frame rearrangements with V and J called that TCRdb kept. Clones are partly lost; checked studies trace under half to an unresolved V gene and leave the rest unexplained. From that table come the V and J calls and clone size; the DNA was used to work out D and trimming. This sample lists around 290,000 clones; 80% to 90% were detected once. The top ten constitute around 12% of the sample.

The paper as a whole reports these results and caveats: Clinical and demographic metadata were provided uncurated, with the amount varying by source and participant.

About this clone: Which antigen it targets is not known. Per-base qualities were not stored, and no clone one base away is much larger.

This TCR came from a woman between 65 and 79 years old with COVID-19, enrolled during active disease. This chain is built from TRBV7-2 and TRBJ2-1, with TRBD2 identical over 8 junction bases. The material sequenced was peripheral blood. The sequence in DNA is TGTGCCAGCAGCTTAGGGCTAGCGGGCCGCTACAATGAGCAGTTCTTC. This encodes CASSLGLAGRYNEQFF.